This T cell receptor beta chain is from a study of blood T cell repertoires in COVID-19. The wider study: Samples came from the United States, Italy and Spain, spanning acute and convalescent COVID-19. T cells, B-cell-depleted T cells, or PBMCs provided the cDNA or gDNA that served as material.

This CDR3 region has 13 residues. The germline gives CDR1 LNHDA, CDR2 SQIVND (reference sequence). The V end lost 4 bases, the J end lost 8 bases, and 9 bases lay between the germline ends. Per the original data handling: Quantification of nucleated cells was approximated via reference gene primer amplification. Some clones are missing from TCRdb's copy, which holds only in-frame ones; the method was immunoSEQ multiplex PCR. V and J calls and clone size follow that table, whereas D and trimming were derived from the DNA. Of under 300,000 clones in the sample, 75% to 85% were seen once. The receptor's source is a woman aged 55-69 years with active or convalescent COVID-19. The sequenced sample was peripheral blood. The genes are TRBV19 and TRBJ1-6; the D gene is possibly TRBD1 (5 bases). This chain's CDR3 is CASSTDTDSPLHF. The CDR3 DNA reads TGTGCCAGTAGTACGGACACAGATTCACCCCTCCACTTT. Together with reference TRBV19 and TRBJ1-6, the CDR3 gives the full variable domain: DGGITQSPKYLFRKEGQNVTLSCEQNLNHDAMYWYRQDPGQGLRLIYYSQIVNDFQKGDIAEGYSVSREKKESFPLTVTSAQKNPTAFYLCASSTDTDSPLHFGNGTRLTVT.